The TCR beta chain described here comes from a study of Graves' ophthalmopathy and Graves' hyperthyroidism. The sequenced template was RNA, covering the TCR beta CDR3 region. First-round RT-PCR used HTBI primers; second-round multiplex PCR followed. TCRdb redid the calling of the multiplex PCR reads with MiXCR, one entry per CDR3 protein. The table lists 200,000 to 250,000 distinct CDR3 sequences, about 22% of them singletons. Remarks on this clonotype: At one of its ends the junction is not consistent with the germline gene, which may arise from a read error.

Germline assignment: CDR1 PRHDT and CDR2 FYEKMQ (reference sequence). CDR3 size: 16 residues. The J gene is TRBJ1-1, the V gene TRBV13; 7 positions agree with TRBD1. The sample comprised peripheral blood. The receptor's source is a woman between 45 and 60 years old with Graves' ophthalmopathy. Here the CDR3 DNA reads TGTGCCAGCACTCGGTGGGGGGCACAGGGGAACTCTGAAGCTTTCTTT. Translating it yields CASTRWGAQGNSEAFF.